This entry features one T cell receptor (beta chain) sequence. The specificity of this receptor is unknown. Base qualities are not recorded, but no much larger clone differs from it by a single base. This entry belongs to a study of cytomegalovirus exposure and HLA in healthy donors (dated by TCRdb to about 2017). A note on the overall study: An earlier analysis of approximately 600 of the donors reported approximately 300 Gb of sequence data and 117 million unique TCR beta sequences from about 180 million T cells. The number of typed donors differed by locus: about 620-640 for A, B, C, DRB1 and DQB1; some 500 for DQA1; 600 to 610 for DPA1; and roughly 490 for DPB1. Every discovery cohort repertoire had been produced on one sequencing platform. High-throughput TCR immunosequencing, statistical association of individual TCRs with disease status, and machine learning were combined to predict cytomegalovirus infection status. About 5 DR-DQ haplotypes were handled as single units for association and clustering, since linkage in the cohort was strong. Across some 400 genotyped donors of the cohort, an average of about 220,000 unique TCR beta nucleotide sequences per donor were sequenced, and 15% to 20% of those sequences were non-productive. Both class I and class II loci were covered by HLA typing, at four-digit resolution. Genome-wide SNP genotypes for about three fifths of the roughly 670 donors were used in a later genetic analysis, which treated that subset as a discovery cohort. In the later analysis, no new phenotypic data were used to find candidate immune exposures; instead, reliance was placed on TCR beta sequences and their occurrence across donors. Among the roughly 400 genotyped donors, around 81% belonged to the genetic ancestry cluster associated with self-reported Caucasian donors. The study was designed to test whether signatures of past pathogen exposure could be identified by cataloging public T cell receptors. About 300 gigabases of sequencing data and about 92 million unique TCR sequences made up an early release that covered 500 to 700 HLA-typed donors. Along with the approximately 670-subject first cohort, a separate validation cohort of over a hundred different subjects was used. Donor age, sex, ethnicity and CMV serostatus were compiled alongside the repertoire data. The study profiled the T cell repertoires of fewer than 850 subjects by immunosequencing and related them to cytomegalovirus serostatus. In a later analysis, previously published TCR beta repertoires from 666 donors were re-analyzed and high-resolution HLA genotyping was added so that TCR occurrence patterns could be studied. An earlier analysis of nearly 600 of the donors applied high-throughput TCR beta sequencing to assess whether each TCR beta V gene segment acted as functional or pseudogenic. What the research found in general, with its limitations: In vitro tests confirmed that a few of the cytomegalovirus-associated TCR beta chains recognize cytomegalovirus antigens. The study listed approximately 160 TCR beta chains as associated with cytomegalovirus. Correlated functional status among segregating V segments might be attributable to linkage disequilibrium, but an unknown experimental factor could not be ruled out. Most TCR sequences were observed very rarely across donors, whereas some public TCRs were present in many individuals. In an earlier analysis of around 500 of the donors, most TCR beta V segments appeared in productive rearrangements about 90% or about 30% of the time, broadly matching IMGT annotations. The classifier was reported to diagnose cytomegalovirus status with high specificity and sensitivity in both the original and validation cohorts. A later analysis reported that several top co-occurrence clusters appeared linked to parvovirus B19, influenza, CMV and Epstein-Barr virus. A later genetic analysis associated a missense DCLRE1C variant with V-gene and J-gene trimming of TCR beta chains, and an independent cohort replicated the association. Some 15 rarely observed V segments, including chromosome 9 orphons, were excluded from the earlier analysis of 550 to 700 of the donors because counts were too low. In a later genetic analysis, fewer N-insertions in productive TCRs were reported among donors in an Asian-associated ancestry cluster than the approximately 710-donor mean. A further reported finding was that TCR beta sequences accurately predicted the HLA-A and HLA-B alleles for most subjects in the first cohort. Compared with equally common non-associated chains, HLA-associated TCR beta chains in a later analysis were more clonally expanded and had lower generation probabilities. The authors suggested that the approach could potentially be extended to other disease states and immunological phenotypes. At a false discovery rate of 0.05, a later analysis linked 15,000 to 20,000 TCR beta sequences to specific HLA alleles. Some IMGT-functional V segments, including TRBV6-2 and TRBV6-3, could not be told apart with the 87-base-pair reads, so those segments were excluded. Assigning TCR associations to individual alleles was difficult when HLA alleles, especially DR and DQ, strongly co-occurred. Immune exposure information for the cohort was limited to CMV serostatus. Because HLA typing was missing for some donors at each locus, association tests included only the typed subset. In this cohort, only TCR beta chains were sequenced, and detectable features were limited by the absence of alpha or paired-chain data. A group of highly shared sequence variants was considered likely to be a technical artifact of the sequencing pipeline. Roughly uniform sequencing depth across donors was assumed in presence/absence analyses, although this assumption may not hold. In a later analysis, TCR association rates were found to vary across HLA loci, with the most associated TCRs seen for DRB1 alleles and the fewest for HLA-C alleles. In a later analysis, most CMV-associated TCR beta chains were found to appear HLA-restricted, with HLA associations seemingly driven largely by CMV exposure.

The cohort comprised some 730 healthy bone marrow donors. At the time of sampling, every cohort member was nominally healthy, though immune exposures that went unrecorded were likely present. The donor was CMV seronegative and belonged to the group of over 350 seronegative cohort members. A peripheral blood sample was provided by each donor, and peripheral blood mononuclear cells were used for TCR beta sequencing. Genomic DNA extraction from the blood cell samples was performed with the Qiagen DNeasy Blood Extraction Kit. The method behind the library was the immunoSEQ multiplex PCR assay. For the multiplex PCR, a mixture combining 60 forward primers for TCR Vbeta segments and 13 reverse primers for TCR Jbeta segments was used. A multiplex PCR assay on genomic DNA amplified the CDR3 region of rearranged TCR beta genes. On the Illumina HiSeq System, the amplified TCR beta libraries were sequenced as 87-base-pair reads. The original methods were these. A later analysis counted around 72 million unique TCR beta chains across the 600 to 850 repertoires, and some 11 million of these chains were shared by at least two donors. A nearest-neighbor algorithm error-corrected the raw reads and collapsed the reads into unique sequences, merging closely related sequences to remove PCR and sequencing errors. V, D and J gene segments were assigned by aligning CDR3 sequences to IMGT reference sequences. For a sequence to be retained, at least a six-nucleotide match to both a V gene segment and a J gene segment was required. A rearrangement was called productive if the CDR3 had no stop codons and remained in frame with V and J, and every other rearrangement was called non-productive. CDR3 was defined by IMGT convention, running from the second conserved V-encoded cysteine to the conserved J-encoded phenylalanine. The earlier analysis of 587 of the donors excluded any sequence lacking an unambiguous match to a single V gene segment. An earlier analysis of some 500 of the donors classified V segments as functional when productive rearrangements were above 56.7% and as segregating when the standard deviation between donors was above 5%. A statistical classification framework was developed to diagnose cytomegalovirus status using the catalog of TCR beta chain sequences. In a later analysis, V and J genes were assigned by comparing TCR nucleotide sequences against IMGT/GENE-DB human TR gene sequences. Using the TCRdist pipeline, a later analysis assigned CDR3 sequences along with most-parsimonious VDJ recombination scenarios. A later analysis defined each TCR beta chain by its CDR3 amino acid sequence plus V-gene family, and excluded reads lacking a unique V-gene family. As a way to deal with suspected cross-contamination and a sequencing artifact, a later analysis dropped approximately 570 nucleotide sequences that were highly shared and had low generation probability. In a later analysis, a clonal expansion index for each public chain was calculated from normalized within-repertoire ranks of inferred template counts. In a later analysis, generation probabilities were computed using a VDJ recombination model fitted to out-of-frame rearrangements, and the results were checked against IGoR. In a later analysis, hypergeometric tests were used to score TCR-TCR, TCR-HLA and TCR-CMV co-occurrence, with a repertoire-size bias correction applied to TCR pairs. A later analysis estimated false discovery rates by permuting HLA or CMV assignments 20 times. In a later analysis, co-occurring TCRs were grouped using DBSCAN, and TCRdist sequence similarity was added for clustering within HLA-allele-positive subsets. Co-occurrence clustering excluded repertoires with fewer than 30,000 or more than 120,000 public chains, plus five with anomalous nucleotide sharing. TCRdb obtained this table from immuneACCESS and retained in-frame rearrangements with V and J assigned. These tables miss some clones; where compared with another copy, unresolved V genes account for less than half of the shortfall, and the remainder is unexplained. V and J calls and clone size are copied from that table; D and trimming were computed from the DNA. Across this sample there are over 95,000 clones, with 76% seen only once. The ten biggest clones cover 2% of the sample.

From its cysteine to its phenylalanine, the CDR3 spans 15 amino acids. Only the CDR3 DNA is retained, 45 bases long and in frame from the first base. V has 5 bases trimmed and J has 3 bases trimmed; junction bases matching no gene number 7. CDR1 and CDR2, looked up from the germline V gene, are SGHVS and FQNEAQ. The TCR was taken from a man aged 35-49 years in good health and CMV-seronegative. Recombination connected TRBV7-8 to TRBJ2-1; TRBD2 lines up with 7 middle nucleotides. Sequencing used PBMCs. The DNA sequence is TGTGCCAGCAGCCAAAGCGGGGCGATCTACAATGAGCAGTTCTTC. Its product reads: CASSQSGAIYNEQFF.